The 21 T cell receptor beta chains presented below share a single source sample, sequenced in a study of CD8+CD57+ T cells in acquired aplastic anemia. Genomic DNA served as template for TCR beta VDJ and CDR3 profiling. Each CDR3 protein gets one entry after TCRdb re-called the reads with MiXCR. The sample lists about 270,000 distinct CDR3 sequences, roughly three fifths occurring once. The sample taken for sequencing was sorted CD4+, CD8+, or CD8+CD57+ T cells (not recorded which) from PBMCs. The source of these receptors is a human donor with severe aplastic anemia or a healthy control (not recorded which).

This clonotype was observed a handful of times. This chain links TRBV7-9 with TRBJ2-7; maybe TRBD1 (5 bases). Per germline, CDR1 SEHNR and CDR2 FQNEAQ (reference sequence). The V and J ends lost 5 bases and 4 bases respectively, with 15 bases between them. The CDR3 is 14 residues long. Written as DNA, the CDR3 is TGTGCCAGCAGCGGATTGGAGACAGCGTACGAGCAGTACTTC. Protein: CASSGLETAYEQYF.

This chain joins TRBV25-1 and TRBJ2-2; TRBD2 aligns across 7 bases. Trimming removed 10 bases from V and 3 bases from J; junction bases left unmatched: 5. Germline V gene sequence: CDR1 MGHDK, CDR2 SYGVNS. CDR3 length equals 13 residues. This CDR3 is CATSGLYTGELFF. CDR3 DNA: TGTGCCACCTCGGGACTATACACCGGGGAGCTGTTTTTT.

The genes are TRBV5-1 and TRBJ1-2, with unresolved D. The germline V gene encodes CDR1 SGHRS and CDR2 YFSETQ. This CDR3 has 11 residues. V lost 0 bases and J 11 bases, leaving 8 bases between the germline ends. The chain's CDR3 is CASSLGAGYTF. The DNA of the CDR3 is TGCGCCAGCAGCTTGGGAGCAGGATACACCTTC.

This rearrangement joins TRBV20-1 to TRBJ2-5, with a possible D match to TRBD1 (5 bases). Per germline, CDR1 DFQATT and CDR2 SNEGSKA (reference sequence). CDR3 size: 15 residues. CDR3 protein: CSAQSFRVIDETQYF. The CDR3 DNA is TGCAGCGCGCAGTCTTTCAGGGTAATTGACGAGACCCAGTACTTC.

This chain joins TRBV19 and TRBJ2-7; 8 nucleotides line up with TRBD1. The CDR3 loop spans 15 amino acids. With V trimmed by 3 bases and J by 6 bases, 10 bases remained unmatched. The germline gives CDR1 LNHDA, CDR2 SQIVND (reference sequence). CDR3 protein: CASSIETGVFSEQYF. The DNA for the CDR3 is TGTGCCAGTAGTATTGAGACAGGGGTTTTCTCCGAGCAGTACTTC.

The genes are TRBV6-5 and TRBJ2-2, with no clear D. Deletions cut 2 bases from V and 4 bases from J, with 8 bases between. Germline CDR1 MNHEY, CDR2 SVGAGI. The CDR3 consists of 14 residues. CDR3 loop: CASSYGGSTGELFF. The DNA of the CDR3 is TGTGCCAGCAGTTACGGCGGATCCACCGGGGAGCTGTTTTTT.

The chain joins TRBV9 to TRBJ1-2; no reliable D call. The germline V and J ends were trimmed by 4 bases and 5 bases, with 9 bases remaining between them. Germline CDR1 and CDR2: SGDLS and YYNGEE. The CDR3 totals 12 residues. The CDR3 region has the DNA TGTGCCAGCAGCAGTCGACCTTATGGCTACACCTTC. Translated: CASSSRPYGYTF. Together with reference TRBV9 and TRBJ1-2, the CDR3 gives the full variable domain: DSGVTQTPKHLITATGQRVTLRCSPRSGDLSVYWYQQSLDQGLQFLIQYYNGEERAKGNILERFSAQQFPDLHSELNLSSLELGDSALYFCASSSRPYGYTFGSGTRLTVV.

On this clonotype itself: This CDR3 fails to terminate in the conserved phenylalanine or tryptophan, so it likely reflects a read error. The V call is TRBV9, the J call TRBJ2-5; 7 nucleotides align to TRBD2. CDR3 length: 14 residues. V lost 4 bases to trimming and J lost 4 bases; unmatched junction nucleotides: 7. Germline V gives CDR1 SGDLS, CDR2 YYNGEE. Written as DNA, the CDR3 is TGTGCCAGCAGCTTTGGACTAGGTGGAGAGACCCAGTACCTC. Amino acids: CASSFGLGGETQYL.

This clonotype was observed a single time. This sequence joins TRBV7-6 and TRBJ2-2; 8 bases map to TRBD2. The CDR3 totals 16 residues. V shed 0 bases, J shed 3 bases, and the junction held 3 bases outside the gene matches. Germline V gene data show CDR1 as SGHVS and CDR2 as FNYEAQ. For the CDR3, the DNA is TGTGCCAGCAGCTTAGCAGCGGGGGCCTACACCGGGGAGCTGTTTTTT. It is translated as CASSLAAGAYTGELFF.

The CDR3 spells CASSTGGVEQYF. The CDR3 DNA is TGTGCCAGTAGTACAGGGGGAGTGGAGCAGTACTTC. This rearrangement joins TRBV19 to TRBJ2-7, with TRBD1 matching over 7 bases. This CDR3 has 12 amino acids. V dropped 4 bases and J dropped 7; count of bases not matched to a gene: 4. Looked up from germline, CDR1 is LNHDA and CDR2 is SQIVND (reference sequence).

DNA of the CDR3: TGTGCCAGCAGTTCGCACAGTGGGAATTCACCCCTCCACTTT. Protein product: CASSSHSGNSPLHF. This rearrangement joins TRBV7-9 to TRBJ1-6; D gene unclear. Germline V gives CDR1 SEHNR, CDR2 FQNEAQ (reference sequence). The CDR3 extends over 14 amino acids. Between the trimmed V and J ends, which lost 6 bases and 7 bases, there was a span of 13 bases.

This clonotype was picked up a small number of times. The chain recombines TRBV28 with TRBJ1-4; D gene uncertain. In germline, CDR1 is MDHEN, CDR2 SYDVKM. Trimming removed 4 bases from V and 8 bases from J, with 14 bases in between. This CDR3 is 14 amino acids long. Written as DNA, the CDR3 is TGTGCCAGCAGTTACCAAAGTATACGGGAAAAACTGTTTTTT. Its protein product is CASSYQSIREKLFF.

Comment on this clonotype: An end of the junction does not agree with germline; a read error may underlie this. The CDR3 coding sequence is TGCAGCGCCTATCGGGACAGGTCCTGCAATGAGCAGTTCTTC. Translated, it gives CSAYRDRSCNEQFF. The chain has TRBV29-1 and TRBJ2-1; 8 positions agree with TRBD1. CDR1 and CDR2 (germline): SQVTM, ANQGSEA. This CDR3 region has 14 residues.

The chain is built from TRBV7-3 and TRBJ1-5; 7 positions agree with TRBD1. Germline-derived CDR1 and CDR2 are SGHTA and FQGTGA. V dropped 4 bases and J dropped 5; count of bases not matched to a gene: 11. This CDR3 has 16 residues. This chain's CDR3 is CASSWRGRDRDQPQHF. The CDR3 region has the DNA TGTGCCAGCAGCTGGCGGGGACGGGACAGAGATCAGCCCCAGCATTTT.

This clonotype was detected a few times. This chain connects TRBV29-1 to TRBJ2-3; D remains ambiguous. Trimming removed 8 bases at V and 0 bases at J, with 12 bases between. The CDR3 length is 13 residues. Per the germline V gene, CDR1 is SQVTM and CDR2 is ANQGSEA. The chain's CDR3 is CSSTKTSTDTQYF. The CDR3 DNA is TGCAGCTCTACCAAGACTAGCACAGATACGCAGTATTTT.

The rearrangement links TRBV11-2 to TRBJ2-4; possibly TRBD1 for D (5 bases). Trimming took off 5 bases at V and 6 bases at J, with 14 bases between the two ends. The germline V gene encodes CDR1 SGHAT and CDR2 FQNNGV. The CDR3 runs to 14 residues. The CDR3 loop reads CASSLGRRGNIQYF. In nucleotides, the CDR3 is TGTGCCAGCAGCCTGGGGCGCCGTGGAAACATTCAGTACTTC.

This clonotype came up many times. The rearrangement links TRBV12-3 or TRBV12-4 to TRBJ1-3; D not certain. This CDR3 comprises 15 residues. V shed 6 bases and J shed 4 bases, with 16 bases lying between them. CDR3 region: CASSLSELWGNTIYF. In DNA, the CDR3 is TGTGCCAGCAGCCTGAGCGAGCTCTGGGGAAACACCATATATTTT.

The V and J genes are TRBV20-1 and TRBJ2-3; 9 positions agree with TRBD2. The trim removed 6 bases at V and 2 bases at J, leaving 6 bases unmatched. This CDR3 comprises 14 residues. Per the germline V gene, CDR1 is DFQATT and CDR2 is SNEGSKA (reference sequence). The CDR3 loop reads CSASAGGFTDTQYF. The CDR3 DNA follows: TGCAGTGCCTCAGCGGGGGGATTCACAGATACGCAGTATTTT.

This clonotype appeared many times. In DNA, the CDR3 is TGTGCCAGCAGTTTGTACAGGGGCCAAGAGACCCAGTACTTC. Translated, it gives CASSLYRGQETQYF. This sequence joins TRBV12-3 or TRBV12-4 and TRBJ2-5; 7 bases align to TRBD1. This CDR3 is built from 14 residues. The V and J ends lost 3 bases and 1 base, in that order; junction bases with no gene match: 2.

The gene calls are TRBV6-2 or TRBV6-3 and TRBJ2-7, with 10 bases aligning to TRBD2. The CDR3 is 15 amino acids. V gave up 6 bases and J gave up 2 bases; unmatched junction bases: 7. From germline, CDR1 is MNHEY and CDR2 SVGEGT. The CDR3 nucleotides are TGTGCCAGCAGGACATTAGCGGGAGGACCCTACGAGCAGTACTTC. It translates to CASRTLAGGPYEQYF.

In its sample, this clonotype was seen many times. The CDR3 region is CSAHFSGIRYEQYF. The CDR3 DNA reads as TGCAGTGCTCATTTCTCTGGTATTCGGTACGAGCAGTACTTC. The rearrangement joins TRBV20-1 to TRBJ2-7; D remains unclear. Germline CDR1 is DFQATT and CDR2 is SNEGSKA (reference sequence). V lost 5 bases and J lost 4, with 18 bases in between. The CDR3 consists of 14 residues.